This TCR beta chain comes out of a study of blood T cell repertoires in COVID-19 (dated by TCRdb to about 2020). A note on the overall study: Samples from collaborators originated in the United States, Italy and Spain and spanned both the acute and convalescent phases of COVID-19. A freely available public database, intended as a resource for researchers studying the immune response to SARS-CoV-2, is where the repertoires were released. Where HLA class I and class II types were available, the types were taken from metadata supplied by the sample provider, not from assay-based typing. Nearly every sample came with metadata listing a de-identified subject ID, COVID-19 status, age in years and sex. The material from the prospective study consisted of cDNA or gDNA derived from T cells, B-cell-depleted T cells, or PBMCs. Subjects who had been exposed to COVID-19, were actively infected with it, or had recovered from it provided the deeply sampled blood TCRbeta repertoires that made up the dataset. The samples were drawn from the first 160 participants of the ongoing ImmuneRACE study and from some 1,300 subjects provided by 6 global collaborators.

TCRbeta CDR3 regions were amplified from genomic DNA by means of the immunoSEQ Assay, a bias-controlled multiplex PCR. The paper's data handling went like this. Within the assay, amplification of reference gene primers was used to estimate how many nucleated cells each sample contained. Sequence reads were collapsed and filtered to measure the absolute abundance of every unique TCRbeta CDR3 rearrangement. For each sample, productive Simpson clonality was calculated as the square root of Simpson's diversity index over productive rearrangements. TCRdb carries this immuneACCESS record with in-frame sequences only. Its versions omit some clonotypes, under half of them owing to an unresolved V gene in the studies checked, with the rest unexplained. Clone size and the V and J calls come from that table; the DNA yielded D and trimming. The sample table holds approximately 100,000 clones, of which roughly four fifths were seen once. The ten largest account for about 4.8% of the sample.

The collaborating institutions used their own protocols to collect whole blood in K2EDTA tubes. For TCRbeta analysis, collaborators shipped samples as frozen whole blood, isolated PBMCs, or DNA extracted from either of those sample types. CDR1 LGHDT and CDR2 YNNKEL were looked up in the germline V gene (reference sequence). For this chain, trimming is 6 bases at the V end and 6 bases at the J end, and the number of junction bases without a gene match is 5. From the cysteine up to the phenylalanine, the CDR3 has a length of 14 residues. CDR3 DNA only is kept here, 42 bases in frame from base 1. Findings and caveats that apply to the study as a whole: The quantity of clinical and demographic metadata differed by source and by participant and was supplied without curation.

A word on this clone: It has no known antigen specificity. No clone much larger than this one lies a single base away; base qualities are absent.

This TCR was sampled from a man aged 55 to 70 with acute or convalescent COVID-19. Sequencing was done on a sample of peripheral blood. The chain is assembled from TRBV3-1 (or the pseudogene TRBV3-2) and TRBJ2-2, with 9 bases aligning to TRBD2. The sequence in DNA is TGTGCCAGCAGGCTAGCGGGACGAGCCGGGGAGCTGTTTTTT. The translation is CASRLAGRAGELFF.